The 25 T cell receptor beta chains listed next were all sequenced from one sample in a study of T-cell reconstitution after alpha-beta-depleted transplantation in children. Unique molecular identifiers featured in how the TCRbeta library was prepared. TCRdb re-called the PCR reads with MiXCR, one entry per CDR3 protein. This table holds 490,000 or so distinct CDR3 sequences, around an eighth found once. The sequencing here drew on PBMCs from the stem cell graft donor, taken from the stem cell graft. These receptors were taken from a human donor who donated a stem cell graft to a child with combined immunodeficiency.

V usage is TRBV12-3 or TRBV12-4 and J usage is TRBJ2-3, with D possibly TRBD2 on 7 matching bases. V was clipped by 8 bases and J by 0 bases, with 18 bases between them. The CDR3 totals 16 residues. The DNA of the CDR3 is TGTGCCAGCGGAGGGGGGGACTTATCTAGCACAGATACGCAGTATTTT. Amino acids: CASGGGDLSSTDTQYF.

This clonotype has just a few counts. The rearrangement uses TRBV12-3 or TRBV12-4 and TRBJ1-3; 9 bases map to TRBD1. The length of the CDR3 is 16 residues. With V trimmed by 3 bases and J by 7 bases, 10 bases remained unmatched. The CDR3, as DNA: TGTGCCAGCAGTTTTACACCCCGGACAGGGGTGAACACCATATATTTT. Amino acid sequence: CASSFTPRTGVNTIYF.

Comment on this clonotype: Its ends do not fully match the called genes, so a read error is possible. The gene calls are TRBV12-3 or TRBV12-4 and TRBJ2-5; D gene uncertain. The CDR3 is made up of 12 amino acids. Here the CDR3 reads CAGSLKGETQYF. CDR3 nucleotide sequence: TGTGCCGGCAGTTTAAAAGGAGAGACCCAGTACTTC.

This clonotype was observed a handful of times. The chain couples TRBV5-1 to TRBJ1-4; D is unresolved. The CDR3 is made up of 15 amino acids. Germline CDR1 SGHRS, CDR2 YFSETQ. The germline V and J ends were trimmed by 0 bases and 3 bases, with 9 bases remaining between them. The DNA of the CDR3 is TGCGCCAGCAGCTTGGATAGGTCTTCTAATGAAAAACTGTTTTTT. Its protein product is CASSLDRSSNEKLFF.

This clonotype was detected only a few times. This rearrangement joins TRBV15 to TRBJ2-7, with D unresolved. The CDR3 is made up of 11 amino acids. Trimming pared 5 bases from V and 4 bases from J, leaving 6 bases between. Germline CDR1 and CDR2: LNHNV and YYDKDF (reference sequence). This CDR3 is CATSLGYEQYF. In DNA form, the CDR3 reads TGTGCCACCAGCCTGGGGTACGAGCAGTACTTC.

This clonotype has only a few counts. The rearrangement joins TRBV6-1 to TRBJ1-4, with 9 bases aligning to TRBD1. Germline values: CDR1 MNHNS, CDR2 SASEGT. J gave up 5 bases and V 6 bases, and 7 bases lay outside the gene matches. CDR3 length: 15 amino acids. The CDR3 DNA sequence: TGTGCCAGCAGGGGAACAGGGGGCAGAAATGAAAAACTGTTTTTT. Protein: CASRGTGGRNEKLFF.

The V gene is TRBV5-1, the J gene TRBJ2-1; tentative D call: TRBD1 (5 bases). CDR3 length: 13 amino acids. CDR1 SGHRS and CDR2 YFSETQ come from the germline V gene. V was pared by 3 bases and J by 7 bases, with 11 bases between. Here the CDR3 reads CASSSGRVNEQFF. DNA for the CDR3: TGCGCCAGCAGCTCGGGCAGGGTTAATGAGCAGTTCTTC.

This clonotype showed up many times. The V and J genes are TRBV20-1 and TRBJ2-3; TRBD2 is a possible D gene (6 bases). CDR3 length equals 16 residues. Trimming took off 5 bases at V and 6 bases at J, with 24 bases between the two ends. Germline V gene data show CDR1 as DFQATT and CDR2 as SNEGSKA (reference sequence). The CDR3 DNA reads TGCAGTGCTGGTAGGGCGGAGGGAGGAATCAAGGATACGCAGTATTTT. Translation gives CSAGRAEGGIKDTQYF.

This clonotype appeared many times. The rearrangement links TRBV10-3 to TRBJ2-5; D is undetermined. V lost 0 bases to trimming and J lost 4 bases, with 3 bases between them. CDR3 length: 12 amino acids. The germline V gene encodes CDR1 ENHRY and CDR2 SYGVKD. The DNA for the CDR3 is TGTGCCATCAGTGAGTCGGGAGAGACCCAGTACTTC. Translating gives CAISESGETQYF.

With respect to this clonotype: A much larger clonotype is one base distant, so this may be a read error. V and J are TRBV20-1 and TRBJ2-7; possibly TRBD2 for D (5 bases). Germline V lookup: CDR1 DFQATT, CDR2 SNEGSKA (reference sequence). The CDR3 has 13 residues. CDR3 nucleotide sequence: TGCAGTGGTAGAGAGGGTAGAAGCCTCGAGCAGTACTTC. Its translation is CSGREGRSLEQYF.

In this sample, this clonotype turned up a few times. CDR3 nucleotides: TGTGCCAGCAGCCCTCTCGGGGGCCAGGACGAGCAGTACTTC. Residues: CASSPLGGQDEQYF. This chain uses TRBV9 with TRBJ2-7; either TRBD1 or TRBD2 may fit D (6 bases each). This CDR3 contains 14 residues. V was shortened by 4 bases and J by 5 bases, with 16 bases between the two germline ends. The germline V gene encodes CDR1 SGDLS and CDR2 YYNGEE.

There are a few counts of this clonotype. The rearrangement links TRBV12-3 or TRBV12-4 to TRBJ2-4; D not certain. The CDR3 consists of 13 residues. V was clipped by 5 bases and J by 3 bases, with 8 bases between them. CDR3 nucleotide sequence: TGTGCCAGCAGTGAGTTGGGCAAAAACATTCAGTACTTC. Translated: CASSELGKNIQYF.

This clonotype was seen repeatedly, ten times or more. The chain employs TRBV9 and TRBJ2-7; no firm D call. The CDR3 consists of 15 residues. Trimming stripped 0 bases from V and 1 base from J, with 11 bases between. Looked up from germline, CDR1 is SGDLS and CDR2 is YYNGEE. The CDR3 DNA sequence: TGTGCCAGCAGCGTAGCTCTGGGCAGTTCCTACGAGCAGTACTTC. It translates to CASSVALGSSYEQYF.

The CDR3 protein is CSAKLTGLEQYF. The CDR3 DNA is TGCAGTGCTAAGCTGACGGGCCTCGAGCAGTACTTC. This chain links TRBV20-1 with TRBJ2-7; D call uncertain. This CDR3 contains 12 residues. V was cut by 4 bases and J by 6 bases, with 13 bases left in between. CDR1 DFQATT and CDR2 SNEGSKA come from the germline V gene (reference sequence).

This clonotype has more than one count but fewer than ten. The V and J genes are TRBV12-3 or TRBV12-4 and TRBJ2-1; 9 bases map to TRBD2. Trimming at V came to 6 bases and at J to 1 base, leaving 7 bases not matched to a gene. The CDR3 is made up of 16 amino acids. The CDR3 is CASSQAAGGSYNEQFF. In DNA form, the CDR3 reads TGTGCCAGCAGCCAGGCAGCGGGAGGTTCCTACAATGAGCAGTTCTTC.

This clonotype was seen a few times. The chain joins TRBV6-6 to TRBJ2-7; 7 positions match TRBD1. Trimming cost V 2 bases and J 4 bases; bases outside gene matches: 8. Germline CDR1 and CDR2: MNHNY and SVGAGI (reference sequence). This CDR3 region has 15 residues. The CDR3 sequence: CASSYRTGGGYEQYF. The CDR3 nucleotides are TGTGCCAGCAGTTACAGGACAGGAGGCGGTTACGAGCAGTACTTC.

This clonotype has at least ten counts. The chain has TRBV20-1 and TRBJ2-1, with 10 positions matching TRBD1. V lost 1 base and J lost 3; bases outside the gene matches: 6. Germline assignment: CDR1 DFQATT and CDR2 SNEGSKA (reference sequence). This CDR3 spans 16 amino acids. Here the CDR3 DNA reads TGCAGTGCTAGAGTTCCCGGGACAGGGGTCTACAATGAGCAGTTCTTC. Protein: CSARVPGTGVYNEQFF.

In its sample, this clonotype was seen a few times. V is TRBV4-1 and J is TRBJ1-5, with 9 bases lining up with TRBD1. Germline values: CDR1 MGHRA, CDR2 YSYEKL. The J segment lost 3 bases and the V segment lost 5 bases, leaving 5 bases of the junction unmatched. The CDR3 contains 15 residues. The CDR3 protein is CASSAGTGNNQPQHF. CDR3 in DNA: TGCGCCAGCAGCGCCGGGACAGGGAACAATCAGCCCCAGCATTTT.

V gene TRBV7-9 combines with J gene TRBJ2-1, with TRBD2 matching 11 bases. The CDR3 runs to 16 residues. The V segment lost 5 bases and the J segment 7 bases; nucleotides outside the gene matches: 10. Germline-derived CDR1 and CDR2 are SEHNR and FQNEAQ (reference sequence). Written as DNA, the CDR3 is TGTGCCAGCAGCCCAAGGCCTAGCGGGGGGATTAATGAGCAGTTCTTC. Residues: CASSPRPSGGINEQFF.

This clonotype came up a few times. The chain uses TRBV7-6 and TRBJ2-2; D may be TRBD2 (6 bases). V lost 5 bases to trimming and J lost 9 bases, with 13 bases between them. The germline gives CDR1 SGHVS, CDR2 FNYEAQ. The CDR3 sequence is 13 residues long. CDR3 residues: CASSRGLSRELFF. CDR3 in DNA: TGTGCCAGCAGCCGGGGACTTTCACGGGAGCTGTTTTTT.

This clonotype was seen many times. The junction departs from the called germline gene at one end, perhaps through a read error. The chain carries TRBV5-1 and TRBJ2-7; D uncertain. The CDR3 spans 12 residues. CDR1 and CDR2 (germline): SGHRS, YFSETQ. In DNA, the CDR3 is TGTGCCAGCAGCTCGAACAGCTACGAGCAGTACTTC. It encodes CASSSNSYEQYF.

This clonotype was counted only a few times. The chain combines TRBV29-1 with TRBJ1-1, with 8 nucleotides matching TRBD1. V gave up 7 bases and J gave up 5 bases; unmatched junction bases: 9. This CDR3 contains 13 residues. The germline gives CDR1 SQVTM, CDR2 ANQGSEA. The CDR3 loop reads CSAAGGEGTEAFF. CDR3 nucleotide sequence: TGCAGCGCCGCAGGGGGCGAGGGAACTGAAGCTTTCTTT.

The gene calls are TRBV5-5 and TRBJ2-3, with D hard to call. Germline lookup yields CDR1 SGHKS and CDR2 YYEKEE (reference sequence). This CDR3 is built from 16 residues. V lost 0 bases and J 1 base, leaving 12 bases between the germline ends. In nucleotides, the CDR3 is TGTGCCAGCAGCTTGGTGGGCCCCGAGGGCACAGATACGCAGTATTTT. Translated: CASSLVGPEGTDTQYF.

This chain links TRBV20-1 with TRBJ1-2; weak D call: TRBD1 (6 bases). V was cut by 1 base and J by 2 bases, with 11 bases left in between. The CDR3 spans 14 residues. CDR1 is DFQATT, CDR2 SNEGSKA, per germline (reference sequence). This chain's CDR3 is CSARGSRGNYGYTF. The CDR3 DNA reads as TGCAGTGCTAGAGGATCGAGGGGGAACTATGGCTACACCTTC.

This clonotype was observed at least ten times. This chain links TRBV7-2 with TRBJ1-2; D unresolved. The CDR3 totals 16 residues. Germline CDR1 SGHTA, CDR2 FQGNSA. V was cut by 2 bases and J by 6 bases, with 19 bases left in between. The CDR3 region is CASSLTPPTESHGYTF. CDR3 sequence (DNA): TGTGCCAGCAGCTTAACCCCCCCAACAGAATCCCATGGCTACACCTTC.